Described below is a single T cell receptor beta chain sequence and its context. The data were obtained in a study of blood T cell repertoires in COVID-19. At the level of the study: Sample material is recorded as cDNA or gDNA derived from T cells, B-cell-depleted T cells, or PBMCs.

Trimming took 3 bases from V and 8 from J, leaving 19 bases between them. The germline V gene has CDR1 MNHNS and CDR2 SASEGT. The CDR3 loop spans 15 amino acids. Per the original methods: Researchers report that nucleated cell counts were estimated from reference gene primer amplification. Generated by immunoSEQ multiplex PCR, the TCRdb table keeps only in-frame clones and is missing some. That table gives V, J and clone size, and the DNA gave D and trimming. This sample carries roughly 180,000 clones, roughly 81% of them seen once, and the ten largest clones take less than 6.5%. During active infection, Seattle patients enrolled and were then monitored through disease.

The V call is TRBV6-1, the J call TRBJ1-1; tentatively, D is TRBD1 (6 bases). The sequence was collected from a woman aged 45-59 years with COVID-19, enrolled during active disease. Sequenced sample: peripheral blood. This CDR3 reads CASSDRGLYRLEAFF. The CDR3 DNA sequence: TGTGCCAGCAGTGACAGGGGCCTATATCGTTTAGAAGCTTTCTTT.